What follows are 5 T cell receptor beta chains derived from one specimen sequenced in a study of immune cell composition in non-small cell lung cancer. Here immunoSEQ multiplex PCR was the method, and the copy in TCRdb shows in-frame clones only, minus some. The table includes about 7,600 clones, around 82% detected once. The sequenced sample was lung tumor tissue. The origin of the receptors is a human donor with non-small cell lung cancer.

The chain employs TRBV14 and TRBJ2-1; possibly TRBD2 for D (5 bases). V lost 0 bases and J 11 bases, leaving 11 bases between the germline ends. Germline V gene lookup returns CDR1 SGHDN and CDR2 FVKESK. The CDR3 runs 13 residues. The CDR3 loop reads CASSQDSREKQFF. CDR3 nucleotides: TGTGCCAGCAGCCAAGATTCTAGGGAGAAGCAGTTCTTC.

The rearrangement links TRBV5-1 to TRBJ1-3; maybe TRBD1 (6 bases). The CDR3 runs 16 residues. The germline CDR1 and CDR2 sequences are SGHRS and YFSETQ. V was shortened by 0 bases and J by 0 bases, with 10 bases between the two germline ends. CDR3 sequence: CASSLAGGLSGNTIYF. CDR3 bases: TGCGCCAGCAGCTTGGCCGGGGGGCTCTCTGGAAACACCATATATTTT.

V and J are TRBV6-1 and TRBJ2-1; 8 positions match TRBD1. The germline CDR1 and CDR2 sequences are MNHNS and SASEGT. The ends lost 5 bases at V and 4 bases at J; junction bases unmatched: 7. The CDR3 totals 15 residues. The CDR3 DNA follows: TGTGCCAGCAGTACCCGCAGGGGGCCATACAATGAGCAGTTCTTC. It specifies CASSTRRGPYNEQFF.

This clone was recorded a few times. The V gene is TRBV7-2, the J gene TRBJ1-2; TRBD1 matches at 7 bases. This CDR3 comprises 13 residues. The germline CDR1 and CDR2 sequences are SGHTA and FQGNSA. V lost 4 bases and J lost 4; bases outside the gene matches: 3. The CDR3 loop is CASSSSGGYGYTF. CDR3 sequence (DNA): TGTGCCAGCAGCTCCTCAGGGGGCTATGGCTACACCTTC.

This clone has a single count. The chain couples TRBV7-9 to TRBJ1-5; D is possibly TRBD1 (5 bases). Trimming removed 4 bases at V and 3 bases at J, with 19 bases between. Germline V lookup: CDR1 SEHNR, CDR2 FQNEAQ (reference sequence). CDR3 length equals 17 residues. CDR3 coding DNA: TGTGCCAGCAGCTCCTCCACATCGACAGACCACAATCAGCCCCAGCATTTT. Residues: CASSSSTSTDHNQPQHF.